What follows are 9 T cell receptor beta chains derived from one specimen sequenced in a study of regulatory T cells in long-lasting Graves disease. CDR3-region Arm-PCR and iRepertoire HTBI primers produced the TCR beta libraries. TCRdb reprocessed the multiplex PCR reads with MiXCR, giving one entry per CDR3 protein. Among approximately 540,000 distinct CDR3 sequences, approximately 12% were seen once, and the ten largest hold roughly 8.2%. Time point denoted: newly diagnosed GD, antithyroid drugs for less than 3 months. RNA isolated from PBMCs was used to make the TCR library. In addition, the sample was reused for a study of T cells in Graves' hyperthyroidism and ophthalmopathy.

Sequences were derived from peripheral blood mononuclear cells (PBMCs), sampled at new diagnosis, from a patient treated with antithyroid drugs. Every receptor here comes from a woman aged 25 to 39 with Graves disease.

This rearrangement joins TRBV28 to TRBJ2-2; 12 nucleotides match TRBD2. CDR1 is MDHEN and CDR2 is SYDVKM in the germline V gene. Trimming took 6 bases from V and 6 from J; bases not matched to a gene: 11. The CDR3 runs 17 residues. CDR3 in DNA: TGTGCCAGCAGCCCCCCGACTAGCGGGAGTAGGCCCGGGGAGCTGTTTTTT. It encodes CASSPPTSGSRPGELFF.

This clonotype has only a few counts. The CDR3 bases are TGTGCCAGCAGCACAGGACTAGCGAACACCGGGGAGCTGTTTTTT. Translating gives CASSTGLANTGELFF. The chain carries TRBV9 and TRBJ2-2; 7 bases match TRBD2. Trimming took 4 bases from V and 0 from J; bases not matched to a gene: 3. CDR3 length: 15 amino acids. Germline CDR1 reads SGDLS; CDR2 reads YYNGEE.

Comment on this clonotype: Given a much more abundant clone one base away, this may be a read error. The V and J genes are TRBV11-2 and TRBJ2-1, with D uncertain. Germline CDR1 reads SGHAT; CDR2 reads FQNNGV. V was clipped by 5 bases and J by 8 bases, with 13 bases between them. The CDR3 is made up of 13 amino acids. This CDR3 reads CASSHAGYDEQFF. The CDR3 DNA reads TGTGCCAGCAGCCACGCTGGGTATGATGAGCAGTTCTTC.

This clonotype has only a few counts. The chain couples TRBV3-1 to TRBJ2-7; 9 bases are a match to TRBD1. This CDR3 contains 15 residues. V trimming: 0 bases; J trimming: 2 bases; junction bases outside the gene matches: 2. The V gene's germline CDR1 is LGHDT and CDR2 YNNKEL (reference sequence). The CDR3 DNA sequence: TGTGCCAGCAGCCAAGATTGGGACAGGGCCTACGAGCAGTACTTC. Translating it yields CASSQDWDRAYEQYF.

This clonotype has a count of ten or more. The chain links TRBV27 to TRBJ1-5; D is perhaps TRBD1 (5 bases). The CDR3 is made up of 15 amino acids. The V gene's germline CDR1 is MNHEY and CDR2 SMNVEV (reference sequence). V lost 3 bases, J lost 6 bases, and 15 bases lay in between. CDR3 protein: CASSFTAGGGQPQHF. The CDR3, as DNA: TGTGCCAGCAGTTTCACCGCCGGGGGTGGTCAGCCCCAGCATTTT.

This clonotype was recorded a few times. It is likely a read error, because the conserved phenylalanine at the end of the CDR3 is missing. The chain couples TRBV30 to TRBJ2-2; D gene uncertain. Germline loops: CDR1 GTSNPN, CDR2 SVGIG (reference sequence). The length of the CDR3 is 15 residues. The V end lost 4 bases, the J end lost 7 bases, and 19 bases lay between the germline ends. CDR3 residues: CAWKQASSWGGELFL. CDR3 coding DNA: TGTGCCTGGAAGCAGGCCAGTTCTTGGGGCGGGGAGCTGTTTCTT.

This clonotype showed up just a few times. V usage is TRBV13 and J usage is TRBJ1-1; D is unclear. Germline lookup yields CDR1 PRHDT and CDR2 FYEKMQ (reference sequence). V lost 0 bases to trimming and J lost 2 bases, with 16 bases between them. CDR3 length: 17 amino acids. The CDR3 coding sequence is TGTGCCAGCAGCTTAGGGCTGGGGAACCGATTTAACACTGAAGCTTTCTTT. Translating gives CASSLGLGNRFNTEAFF.

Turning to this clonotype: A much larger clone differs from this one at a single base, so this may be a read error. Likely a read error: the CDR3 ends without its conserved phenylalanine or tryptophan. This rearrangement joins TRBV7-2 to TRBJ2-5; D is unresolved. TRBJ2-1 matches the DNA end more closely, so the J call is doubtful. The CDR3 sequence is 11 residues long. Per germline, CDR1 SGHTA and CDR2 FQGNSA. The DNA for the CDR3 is TGTGCCAGCAGCTTTTACAGTGAGCAGTTCTCC. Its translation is CASSFYSEQFS.

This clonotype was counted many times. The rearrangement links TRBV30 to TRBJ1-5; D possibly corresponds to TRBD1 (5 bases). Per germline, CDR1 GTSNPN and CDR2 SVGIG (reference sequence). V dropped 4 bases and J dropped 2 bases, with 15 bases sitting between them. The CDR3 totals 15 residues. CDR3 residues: CAWTKFGGGNQPQHF. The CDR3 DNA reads TGTGCCTGGACGAAGTTTGGAGGGGGCAATCAGCCCCAGCATTTT.